Shown below are 18 T cell receptor beta chains from a single sample sequenced in a study of T cell responses to AZD1222 COVID-19 vaccine. Measured with immunoSEQ multiplex PCR; TCRdb has only the in-frame clones, and not every one. The sample contains 140,000 to 150,000 clones, 91% of which appear only once. The material sequenced was peripheral blood, taken on day 0 of AZD1222 vaccination. The receptor source for this set is an adult in good health.

The gene calls are TRBV29-1 and TRBJ1-2; tentatively, D is TRBD1 (6 bases). The germline gives CDR1 SQVTM, CDR2 ANQGSEA. With 0 bases removed from V and 4 bases from J, the gap between germline ends came to 6 bases. CDR3 length: 12 amino acids. The CDR3 DNA reads as TGCAGCGTTGAAGACAGGGGCTATGGCTACACCTTC. Translation: CSVEDRGYGYTF.

The chain combines TRBV5-4 with TRBJ1-2, with 7 nucleotides matching TRBD1. The V gene end was trimmed by 5 bases and the J gene end by 4 bases; junction bases not matched to a gene: 5. The CDR3 is made up of 13 amino acids. CDR1 SGHNT and CDR2 YYREEE come from the germline V gene (reference sequence). CDR3 residues: CASRPDRSYGYTF. In nucleotides, the CDR3 is TGTGCCAGCAGGCCGGACAGGAGCTATGGCTACACCTTC.

The chain uses TRBV6-5 and TRBJ1-5; D uncertain. This CDR3 spans 14 amino acids. Per the germline V gene, CDR1 is MNHEY and CDR2 is SVGAGI. V lost 7 bases and J lost 2, with 12 bases in between. The CDR3 sequence is CASTPGVGNQPQHF. In DNA, the CDR3 is TGTGCCAGCACCCCTGGGGTTGGCAATCAGCCCCAGCATTTT.

As to this clone: At one of its ends the junction is not consistent with the germline gene, which may arise from a read error. The rearrangement links TRBV7-7 to TRBJ1-5; possibly TRBD1 for D (6 bases). The V gene's germline CDR1 is SSHAT and CDR2 FNYEAQ (reference sequence). This CDR3 has 17 residues. CDR3 in DNA: TGTGCTAGCATCCGCGAAGCTAACACAGGGAGGTATCAGCCCCAGCATTTT. It translates to CASIREANTGRYQPQHF. Using reference TRBV7-7 and TRBJ1-5 for the parts outside the CDR3, the full variable domain is GAGVSQSPRYKVTKRGQDVTLRCDPISSHATLYWYQQALGQGPEFLTYFNYEAQPDKSGLPSDRFSAERPEGSISTLTIQRTEQRDSAMYRCASIREANTGRYQPQHFGDGTRLSIL.

V is TRBV12-3 or TRBV12-4 and J is TRBJ1-2; D possibly corresponds to TRBD1 (5 bases). Trimming left V 11 bases short and J 3 bases short, with 16 bases between. This CDR3 is 13 amino acids long. The CDR3 reads CALSTGRDYGYTF. The CDR3 region has the DNA TGTGCCCTAAGCACGGGCAGGGACTATGGCTACACCTTC.

This clone occurred once. The V call is TRBV2, the J call TRBJ1-4; perhaps TRBD1 as D (5 bases). The germline gives CDR1 SNHLY, CDR2 FYNNEI. The CDR3 runs to 14 residues. V was trimmed by 6 bases and J by 4 bases, leaving 12 bases between them. DNA of the CDR3: TGTGCCAGCAGCACCGGGACGGGTAATGAAAAACTGTTTTTT. Amino acid sequence: CASSTGTGNEKLFF.

The V gene is TRBV27, the J gene TRBJ2-7, with D possibly TRBD2 on 5 matching bases. The CDR3 extends over 15 amino acids. The V gene's germline CDR1 is MNHEY and CDR2 SMNVEV (reference sequence). The V gene lost 10 bases and the J gene lost 3 bases, with 22 bases spanning the gap. The CDR3 sequence is CAIGLGPHIVYEQYF. CDR3 sequence (DNA): TGTGCCATCGGACTTGGGCCCCATATCGTCTACGAGCAGTACTTC.

The rearrangement joins TRBV4-3 to TRBJ2-5; no clear D. Per the germline V gene, CDR1 is LGHNA and CDR2 is YSLEER. The V gene lost 1 base and the J gene lost 2 bases, with 8 bases spanning the gap. CDR3 length: 14 amino acids. The CDR3 reads CASSQGTTQETQYF. The DNA for the CDR3 is TGCGCCAGCAGCCAAGGAACCACACAAGAGACCCAGTACTTC.

The CDR3 sequence: CASSVETDPQYF. The CDR3, as DNA: TGTGCCAGCAGCGTAGAGACGGACCCGCAGTATTTT. This chain links TRBV9 with TRBJ2-3, with D unresolved. Germline loops: CDR1 SGDLS, CDR2 YYNGEE. Trimming left V 0 bases short and J 10 bases short, with 9 bases between. The CDR3 loop spans 12 amino acids.

This chain joins TRBV5-1 and TRBJ2-2, with 9 positions matching TRBD1. This CDR3 comprises 15 residues. Germline V gene sequence: CDR1 SGHRS, CDR2 YFSETQ. V gave up 4 bases and J gave up 7 bases; unmatched junction bases: 8. CDR3 DNA sequence: TGCGCCAGCAGCCGATATCGGACAGGGGACGGGGAGCTGTTTTTT. Translated, it gives CASSRYRTGDGELFF.

This chain connects TRBV13 to TRBJ1-4; no reliable D call. Germline V gene sequence: CDR1 PRHDT, CDR2 FYEKMQ (reference sequence). V was cut by 5 bases and J by 0 bases, with 7 bases left in between. This CDR3 spans 14 amino acids. The CDR3 loop is CASSRSATNEKLFF. In DNA, the CDR3 is TGTGCCAGCAGCCGATCTGCAACTAATGAAAAACTGTTTTTT.

The chain couples TRBV6-5 to TRBJ1-6; 10 nucleotides match TRBD1. Losses at the gene ends were 0 bases for V and 7 bases for J; bases not matched to a gene: 3. This CDR3 is 16 amino acids long. The germline CDR1 and CDR2 sequences are MNHEY and SVGAGI. This CDR3 reads CASSYSRDRGNSPLHF. The CDR3 nucleotides read TGTGCCAGCAGTTACTCGAGGGACAGGGGAAATTCACCCCTCCACTTT.

The chain couples TRBV6-5 to TRBJ1-4; D is perhaps TRBD1 (5 bases). Trimming left V 5 bases short and J 3 bases short, with 13 bases between. This CDR3 comprises 15 residues. Germline V gene data show CDR1 as MNHEY and CDR2 as SVGAGI. The DNA for the CDR3 is TGTGCCAGCAGTACCCCGCGCAGGGCTAATGAAAAACTGTTTTTT. It translates to CASSTPRRANEKLFF.

V gene TRBV4-1 combines with J gene TRBJ1-3; no clear D. The CDR3 spans 15 residues. Trimming removed 0 bases at V and 0 bases at J, with 6 bases between. Germline V lookup: CDR1 MGHRA, CDR2 YSYEKL. CDR3 DNA: TGCGCCAGCAGCCAAGACGGAATCTCTGGAAACACCATATATTTT. Its translation: CASSQDGISGNTIYF.

On this clone: The same CDR3 can be traced to other DNA sequences in this sample. The gene calls are TRBV10-3 and TRBJ1-1, with D perhaps matching TRBD1 (5 bases). CDR3 length equals 13 residues. V dropped 11 bases and J dropped 1 base, with 14 bases sitting between them. CDR1 is ENHRY and CDR2 is SYGVKD in the germline V gene. The CDR3 protein is CASGREGNTEAFF. The CDR3 nucleotides are TGTGCCTCGGGACGGGAAGGGAACACTGAAGCTTTCTTT.

This chain connects TRBV27 to TRBJ1-6, with TRBD1 identical over 8 bases. In germline, CDR1 is MNHEY, CDR2 SMNVEV (reference sequence). The CDR3 has 15 amino acids. V was pared by 5 bases and J by 9 bases, with 9 bases of the junction left unmatched. Written as DNA, the CDR3 is TGTGCCAGCAGTGGCTTGACAGGGGTGACTTCACCCCTCCACTTT. Amino acids: CASSGLTGVTSPLHF.

V usage is TRBV5-4 and J usage is TRBJ2-6; D call uncertain. The length of the CDR3 is 15 residues. Trimming pared 0 bases from V and 1 base from J, leaving 5 bases between. CDR1 and CDR2 (germline): SGHNT, YYREEE (reference sequence). DNA of the CDR3: TGTGCCAGCAGCTTGGACTCGTCTGGGGCCAACGTCCTGACTTTC. Encoded protein: CASSLDSSGANVLTF.

The count of this clone is one. The chain has TRBV3-1 (or the pseudogene TRBV3-2) and TRBJ2-7; TRBD1 agrees at 8 bases. The germline V gene has CDR1 LGHDT and CDR2 YNNKEL (reference sequence). The length of the CDR3 is 15 residues. V gave up 4 bases and J gave up 3 bases; unmatched junction bases: 8. CDR3 loop: CASSLFPGQDYEQYF. The CDR3 DNA is TGTGCCAGCAGCCTCTTCCCGGGACAGGACTACGAGCAGTACTTC.